This is a list of T cell receptor beta chains from one sample in a study of T cell clonotyping in hematopoietic cell transplantation. Assay used: immunoSEQ multiplex PCR; TCRdb lists only in-frame clones, some missing. The repertoire holds about 16,000 clones, 85% to 95% seen once, with under 2% in the top ten. The specimen comprised peripheral blood mononuclear cells, sampled before stem cell transplant. The receptors originated from a man younger than 35 with biphenotypic leukemia. Some clones in this sample may be carry-over from other donors' samples. Each CDR3 is given with its conserved first and last residue.

v_gene: TRBV2
j_gene: TRBJ2-1
CDR3aa: CASSSGVEQFF

v_gene: TRBV9
j_gene: TRBJ1-4
CDR3aa: CASSRAGQEKLFF

v_gene: TRBV7-2
j_gene: TRBJ1-2
CDR3aa: CASSFPGASYGYTF

v_gene: TRBV12-1
j_gene: TRBJ1-5
CDR3aa: CASSGWRLPQHF

v_gene: TRBV6-1
j_gene: TRBJ1-1
CDR3aa: CASRPQMNTEAFF

v_gene: TRBV30
j_gene: TRBJ1-1
CDR3aa: CAWSRQGTEAFF

v_gene: TRBV4-3
j_gene: TRBJ2-7
CDR3aa: CASSQQRGGYYEQYF

v_gene: TRBV28
j_gene: TRBJ1-2
CDR3aa: CASSSVGTVRGYTF

v_gene: TRBV27
j_gene: TRBJ1-4
CDR3aa: CASSLLATDWEKLFF

v_gene: TRBV6-5
j_gene: TRBJ2-2
CDR3aa: CASRGLAGTGELFF

v_gene: TRBV7-2
j_gene: TRBJ1-4
CDR3aa: CASRHPGQHEKLFF

v_gene: TRBV5-6
j_gene: TRBJ2-2
CDR3aa: CASSLGRGFGELFF

v_gene: TRBV6-5
j_gene: TRBJ1-1
CDR3aa: CASSYSSPTEAFF

v_gene: TRBV28
j_gene: TRBJ2-5
CDR3aa: CASSLLSAGETQYF

v_gene: TRBV27
j_gene: TRBJ2-7
CDR3aa: CASSSSGSYEQYF

v_gene: TRBV30
j_gene: TRBJ2-3
CDR3aa: CAGGLAGPDTQYF

v_gene: TRBV30
j_gene: TRBJ2-5
CDR3aa: CAWSVGGVLETQYF

v_gene: TRBV6-1
j_gene: TRBJ2-7
CDR3aa: CASTFRPSYEQYF

v_gene: TRBV30
j_gene: TRBJ2-7
CDR3aa: CAWTPGQPYEQYF

v_gene: TRBV29-1
j_gene: TRBJ1-1
CDR3aa: CSVNRENTEAFF

v_gene: TRBV7-2
j_gene: TRBJ1-1
CDR3aa: CASSLQGRGEAFF

v_gene: TRBV5-1
j_gene: TRBJ2-2
CDR3aa: CASSPGVTSTGELFF

v_gene: TRBV10-3
j_gene: TRBJ1-2
CDR3aa: CAIQGFANYGYTF

v_gene: TRBV25-1
j_gene: TRBJ2-2
CDR3aa: CASSDQGDTGELFF

v_gene: TRBV6-6
j_gene: TRBJ2-3
CDR3aa: CASSYSLGRVPDTQYF

v_gene: TRBV4-3
j_gene: TRBJ2-5
CDR3aa: CASSQEVSGGETQYF

v_gene: TRBV5-4
j_gene: TRBJ2-7
CDR3aa: CASSPSGRYYEQYF

v_gene: TRBV19
j_gene: TRBJ1-1
CDR3aa: CASSIVGRSPEAFF

v_gene: TRBV30
j_gene: TRBJ1-1
CDR3aa: CAWYQAGTYTEAFF

v_gene: TRBV6-5
j_gene: TRBJ1-1
CDR3aa: CASSSEGTGGTEAFF

v_gene: TRBV11-2
j_gene: TRBJ2-5
CDR3aa: CASSRPSLAETQYF

v_gene: TRBV5-1
j_gene: TRBJ2-7
CDR3aa: CASSLGVSGGASYEQYF

v_gene: TRBV6-5
j_gene: TRBJ2-7
CDR3aa: CASRGVSYEQYF

v_gene: TRBV7-2
j_gene: TRBJ1-3
CDR3aa: CASSTRQGAGNTIYF

v_gene: TRBV13
j_gene: TRBJ2-5
CDR3aa: CASSSGGNQETQYF

v_gene: TRBV5-6
j_gene: TRBJ1-1
CDR3aa: CASSLRGTEAFF

v_gene: TRBV5-6
j_gene: TRBJ2-3
CDR3aa: CASSYYTDTQYF

v_gene: TRBV5-1
j_gene: TRBJ1-1
CDR3aa: CASSSSGTTAEAFF

v_gene: TRBV6-5
j_gene: TRBJ2-7
CDR3aa: CASRPGTGTPYEQYF

v_gene: TRBV4-3
j_gene: TRBJ1-2
CDR3aa: CASSQLAGTSNYGYTF

v_gene: TRBV30
j_gene: TRBJ2-7
CDR3aa: CAWSVSGYEQYF

v_gene: TRBV5-1
j_gene: TRBJ1-1
CDR3aa: CASSLGQQNTEAFF

v_gene: TRBV6-5
j_gene: TRBJ2-3
CDR3aa: CASRFGGLADTQYF

v_gene: TRBV7-9
j_gene: TRBJ1-2
CDR3aa: CASSLVSDGYTF

v_gene: TRBV30
j_gene: TRBJ1-5
CDR3aa: CAWNPGFNQPQHF

v_gene: TRBV10-3
j_gene: TRBJ2-7
CDR3aa: CAISPRSSYEQYF

v_gene: TRBV4-3
j_gene: TRBJ2-7
CDR3aa: CASSHRTGSYEQYF

v_gene: TRBV6-5
j_gene: TRBJ2-3
CDR3aa: CASTDTGADTQYF

v_gene: TRBV7-2
j_gene: TRBJ2-5
CDR3aa: CASSLEGQETQYF

v_gene: TRBV30
j_gene: TRBJ2-5
CDR3aa: CAWVSGAVSSETQYF

v_gene: TRBV6-1
j_gene: TRBJ1-4
CDR3aa: CASSEGQGNEKLFF

v_gene: TRBV9
j_gene: TRBJ1-2
CDR3aa: CASSPGDGYTF

v_gene: TRBV28
j_gene: TRBJ2-7
CDR3aa: CASSPSGWDREHEQYF

v_gene: TRBV28
j_gene: TRBJ2-1
CDR3aa: CASSLAGEQFF

v_gene: TRBV6-1
j_gene: TRBJ2-2
CDR3aa: CASSSGDTGELFF

v_gene: TRBV7-6
j_gene: TRBJ1-1
CDR3aa: CASSPDRVGTEAFF

v_gene: TRBV6-5
j_gene: TRBJ2-3
CDR3aa: CASRARGDTQYF

v_gene: TRBV6-5
j_gene: TRBJ2-3
CDR3aa: CASSSAGNTDTQYF

v_gene: TRBV6-1
j_gene: TRBJ1-1
CDR3aa: CASSSQVNTEAFF

v_gene: TRBV19
j_gene: TRBJ2-7
CDR3aa: CASSKGISYEQYF